The T cell receptor (beta chain) under discussion was sequenced for a study of response to subunit inactivated influenza vaccine. Germline CDR1 GTSNPN, CDR2 SVGIG (reference sequence). V dropped 2 bases and J dropped 0 bases, with 11 bases sitting between them. The CDR3 sequence is 15 residues long. TCRdb reanalysed the RT-PCR reads using MiXCR and keeps one entry per CDR3 protein. The table records roughly 790,000 distinct CDR3 sequences, around 20% of them present only once. A few counts support this clonotype. The V call is TRBV30, the J call TRBJ2-1, with a possible D match to TRBD1 (5 bases). Here the sequenced sample was PBMCs from blood, taken more than 4 days after vaccination. This clonotype originated in a man aged 50 or older who received an inactivated influenza vaccine. The CDR3 region is CAWSPLQGSYNEQFF. DNA of the CDR3: TGTGCCTGGAGTCCCCTGCAGGGCTCCTACAATGAGCAGTTCTTC.